The rows below give T cell receptor beta chains drawn from one sample of a study of T-cell reconstitution after alpha-beta-depleted transplantation in children. TCRdb re-called the PCR reads with MiXCR, one entry per CDR3 protein. The repertoire holds around 440,000 distinct CDR3 sequences, about 10% seen once, with 2% in the top ten. Specimen: PBMCs, collected before TCRalphabeta/CD19-depleted stem cell transplant. The receptors were sampled from a child under 10 years old with inherited bone marrow failure, due to receive a stem cell transplant. CDR3s include the opening cysteine and the closing phenylalanine or tryptophan. The D gene is left open where the match is weak. Clone size, where shown, is once, few, many, or a class for clones that have expanded.

V gene: TRBV27
J gene: TRBJ2-2
D gene: .
clone size: few
CDR3 protein: CASSFRETVGELFF

V gene: TRBV5-4
J gene: TRBJ1-4
D gene: .
clone size: few
CDR3 protein: CASSGGGSGEKLFF

V gene: TRBV19
J gene: TRBJ1-5
D gene: .
clone size: .
CDR3 protein: CASMEGRLFEPQHF

V gene: TRBV29-1
J gene: TRBJ2-4
D gene: .
clone size: many
CDR3 protein: CSVEYLGLAKNIQYF

V gene: TRBV4-1
J gene: TRBJ2-1
D gene: TRBD2
clone size: many
CDR3 protein: CASSQDGGLAGGRNEQFF

V gene: TRBV20-1
J gene: TRBJ2-7
D gene: .
clone size: many
CDR3 protein: CSARDWEARYEQYF

V gene: TRBV30
J gene: TRBJ1-4
D gene: .
clone size: many
CDR3 protein: CAWGLGTGAFF

V gene: TRBV20-1
J gene: TRBJ2-5
D gene: .
clone size: few
CDR3 protein: CSARPPGWGAETQYF

V gene: TRBV18
J gene: TRBJ1-2
D gene: .
clone size: few
CDR3 protein: CASSPQRTALYGYTF

V gene: TRBV2
J gene: TRBJ2-5
D gene: TRBD1
clone size: many
CDR3 protein: CASSELGQGMPKETQYF

V gene: TRBV6-2/TRBV6-3
J gene: TRBJ2-3
D gene: .
clone size: many
CDR3 protein: CASSYPGLDLSTDTQYF

V gene: TRBV4-1
J gene: TRBJ2-5
D gene: TRBD1
clone size: many
CDR3 protein: CASSHRTGGGGETQYF

V gene: TRBV28
J gene: TRBJ1-5
D gene: TRBD1
clone size: many
CDR3 protein: CASSFAGQFNQPQHF

V gene: TRBV27
J gene: TRBJ1-6
D gene: .
clone size: few
CDR3 protein: CASRQQGQLYNSPLHF

V gene: TRBV29-1
J gene: TRBJ2-3
D gene: .
clone size: many
CDR3 protein: CSVIYTDTQYF

V gene: TRBV4-3
J gene: TRBJ2-3
D gene: .
clone size: many
CDR3 protein: CASSQVRDLPLRTDTQYF

V gene: TRBV3-1
J gene: TRBJ2-7
D gene: TRBD1
clone size: .
CDR3 protein: CASSQEQGVSYEQYF

V gene: TRBV19
J gene: TRBJ1-2
D gene: TRBD1
clone size: .
CDR3 protein: CASSMPGTGGYYGYTF

V gene: TRBV29-1
J gene: TRBJ2-7
D gene: TRBD2
clone size: many
CDR3 protein: CSASGLAEAPYEQYF

V gene: TRBV4-3
J gene: TRBJ2-1
D gene: .
clone size: .
CDR3 protein: CASSHRLYNEQFF

V gene: TRBV5-6
J gene: TRBJ2-2
D gene: .
clone size: .
CDR3 protein: CAMSLGVLSGELFF

V gene: TRBV7-2
J gene: TRBJ2-3
D gene: TRBD2
clone size: .
CDR3 protein: CASSRGDYADTQYF

V gene: TRBV20-1
J gene: TRBJ1-4
D gene: .
clone size: few
CDR3 protein: CSARGFFFEKLFF

V gene: TRBV6-5
J gene: TRBJ2-3
D gene: TRBD2
clone size: few
CDR3 protein: CASSLERLAGVLDTQYF

V gene: TRBV20-1
J gene: TRBJ1-2
D gene: .
clone size: .
CDR3 protein: CSADGSPAGYGYTF

V gene: TRBV20-1
J gene: TRBJ2-2
D gene: TRBD1
clone size: many
CDR3 protein: CSANGQVSNTGELFF

V gene: TRBV5-4
J gene: TRBJ2-5
D gene: .
clone size: few
CDR3 protein: CASSGDTGPAQETQYF

V gene: TRBV5-1
J gene: TRBJ1-1
D gene: .
clone size: many
CDR3 protein: CASSFVIGQSTEAFF

V gene: TRBV20-1
J gene: TRBJ2-7
D gene: TRBD2
clone size: few
CDR3 protein: CSASLAGLGEQYF

V gene: TRBV7-9
J gene: TRBJ2-7
D gene: .
clone size: few
CDR3 protein: CASSSPVLGDYGGEQYF

V gene: TRBV12-3/TRBV12-4
J gene: TRBJ1-5
D gene: .
clone size: few
CDR3 protein: CASSFFSNQPQHF

V gene: TRBV18
J gene: TRBJ2-2
D gene: .
clone size: .
CDR3 protein: CASSPNGGNTGELFF